One sample yielded the 32 T cell receptor beta chains listed below, sequenced in a study of cytomegalovirus exposure and HLA in healthy donors (dated 2017 in TCRdb). Libraries were made using the immunoSEQ multiplex PCR assay. The multiplex PCR relied on a mix of 60 forward primers for TCR Vbeta segments and 13 reverse primers for TCR Jbeta segments. The table comes from immuneACCESS by way of TCRdb, which keeps in-frame sequences with V and J called. Part of the clones is missing from these tables; in studies checked, under half for an unresolved V gene and the rest for unknown reasons. The sample has 100,000 to 150,000 clones on record, more than 65% of them singletons. The leading ten clones occupy 4.5% to 6% of the sample. The sample was PBMCs. The receptor set was obtained from a man in his late teens or twenties in good health and CMV-seropositive.

On this clone: The junction differs from germline at one of its ends, possibly a read error. This sequence joins TRBV9 and TRBJ2-2; D is possibly TRBD2 (7 bases). This CDR3 comprises 14 residues. Germline lookup yields CDR1 SGDLS and CDR2 YYNGEE. CDR3 sequence: CASSQRGPQGGLFF. DNA of the CDR3: TGTGCCAGCAGCCAGCGGGGACCCCAAGGGGGGCTGTTTTTT. Based on the CDR3 plus reference TRBV9 and TRBJ2-2, the full variable domain is DSGVTQTPKHLITATGQRVTLRCSPRSGDLSVYWYQQSLDQGLQFLIQYYNGEERAKGNILERFSAQQFPDLHSELNLSSLELGDSALYFCASSQRGPQGGLFFGEGSRLTVL.

As regards this clone: The junction departs from the called germline gene at one end, perhaps through a read error. The rearrangement uses TRBV27 and TRBJ2-7; 8 bases agree with TRBD1. Per the germline V gene, CDR1 is MNHEY and CDR2 is SMNVEV (reference sequence). The CDR3 covers 14 residues. The CDR3 DNA follows: TGTGCCAGCAGTTTCTCAGGGGGCTCCCACGAGCAGTACTTC. It codes for CASSFSGGSHEQYF.

The gene calls are TRBV11-2 and TRBJ2-7, with 7 bases matching TRBD2. CDR1 and CDR2 (germline): SGHAT, FQNNGV. The CDR3 extends over 12 amino acids. Losses at the gene ends were 5 bases for V and 6 bases for J; bases not matched to a gene: 4. The CDR3 sequence is CASSLGRGEQYF. CDR3 bases: TGTGCCAGCAGCCTGGGGAGGGGCGAGCAGTACTTC.

The rearrangement uses TRBV6-1 and TRBJ2-1; D ambiguous. CDR3 length: 13 residues. Trimming removed 4 bases at V and 10 bases at J, with 14 bases between. Per the germline V gene, CDR1 is MNHNS and CDR2 is SASEGT. CDR3 DNA: TGTGCCAGCAGTGTTGGGCTGTCTCGAGAGCAGTTCTTC. As protein: CASSVGLSREQFF.

The rearrangement joins TRBV10-2 to TRBJ2-7, with D possibly TRBD1 on 6 matching bases. With 5 bases removed from V and 7 bases from J, the gap between germline ends came to 12 bases. The CDR3 loop spans 12 amino acids. The germline V gene encodes CDR1 WSHSY and CDR2 SAAADI. The CDR3 sequence: CASSMTGVEQYF. CDR3 coding DNA: TGCGCCAGCAGTATGACAGGTGTGGAGCAGTACTTC.

V usage is TRBV18 and J usage is TRBJ2-1; 11 positions match TRBD2. CDR3 length: 16 amino acids. J lost 7 bases, V lost 3 bases, and 8 bases had no gene match. Per germline, CDR1 KGHSH and CDR2 LQKENI. CDR3 sequence reads: CASSPLAGGPRNEQFF. The CDR3 coding sequence is TGTGCCAGCTCACCTTTAGCGGGAGGGCCAAGGAATGAGCAGTTCTTC.

This chain links TRBV27 with TRBJ1-5; no clear D gene. CDR1 is MNHEY, CDR2 SMNVEV, per germline (reference sequence). Trimming took 5 bases from V and 0 from J, leaving 8 bases between them. The CDR3 runs 14 residues. The CDR3 sequence is CASSLRYSNQPQHF. The CDR3 coding sequence is TGTGCCAGCAGTCTCCGGTATAGCAATCAGCCCCAGCATTTT.

V gene TRBV2 combines with J gene TRBJ1-2, with 12 bases matching TRBD1. Germline V gives CDR1 SNHLY, CDR2 FYNNEI. This CDR3 contains 17 residues. The trim removed 2 bases at V and 4 bases at J, leaving 8 bases unmatched. The CDR3 DNA is TGTGCCAGCAGTGAACAAGGGACAGGGGGCCGGGCCTATGGCTACACCTTC. Translated: CASSEQGTGGRAYGYTF.

This clone was observed once. The chain joins TRBV7-2 to TRBJ2-6, with TRBD2 as a possible D gene (5 bases). Trimming took 8 bases from V and 5 from J, leaving 13 bases between them. CDR1 and CDR2 (germline): SGHTA, FQGNSA. The CDR3 has 14 amino acids. The DNA for the CDR3 is TGTGCCAGCCCTCCTCCGGGGAGGGCCAACGTCCTGACTTTC. It translates to CASPPPGRANVLTF.

V usage is TRBV27 and J usage is TRBJ2-1, with 9 bases matching TRBD2. After removal of 5 bases from V and 0 bases from J, the junction contained 2 bases not matched to a gene. The germline gives CDR1 MNHEY, CDR2 SMNVEV (reference sequence). The CDR3 length is 15 residues. The CDR3 DNA sequence: TGTGCCAGCAGTAAACTAGCGGGCTCCTACAATGAGCAGTTCTTC. Its translation is CASSKLAGSYNEQFF.

This sequence joins TRBV4-2 and TRBJ1-1; maybe TRBD1 (6 bases). The CDR3 has 16 residues. Trimming cost V 1 base and J 3 bases, with 15 bases left between them. CDR1 is LGHNA, CDR2 YNFKEQ, per germline. CDR3: CASSQVAGVGYTEAFF. In nucleotides, the CDR3 is TGTGCCAGCAGCCAAGTGGCAGGGGTGGGCTACACTGAAGCTTTCTTT.

The V call is TRBV6-5, the J call TRBJ2-7, with 7 nucleotides matching TRBD1. J gave up 4 bases and V 6 bases, and 9 bases lay outside the gene matches. The CDR3 totals 14 residues. Per germline, CDR1 MNHEY and CDR2 SVGAGI. The CDR3 loop reads CASRPDRVAYEQYF. The CDR3 DNA sequence: TGTGCCAGCAGACCCGACAGGGTGGCATACGAGCAGTACTTC.

The chain couples TRBV18 to TRBJ1-2; D unclear. There are 12 residues in the CDR3. V lost 2 bases, J lost 13 bases, and 14 bases lay in between. CDR1 and CDR2 from the germline V gene are KGHSH and LQKENI. The CDR3 nucleotides read TGTGCCAGCTCACCAGTCGAGCGACCCAGCACCTTC. Its protein is CASSPVERPSTF.

This rearrangement joins TRBV6-5 to TRBJ1-2; tentative D call: TRBD1 (5 bases). The V and J ends lost 6 bases and 4 bases respectively, with 18 bases between them. The germline CDR1 and CDR2 sequences are MNHEY and SVGAGI. CDR3 length: 15 amino acids. DNA for the CDR3: TGTGCCAGCAGGCCCGGGCGGGGGTGGATCTATGGCTACACCTTC. Protein sequence: CASRPGRGWIYGYTF.

This chain joins TRBV5-5 and TRBJ1-4; 7 bases align to TRBD1. The CDR3 has 14 residues. The V gene end was trimmed by 4 bases and the J gene end by 8 bases; junction bases not matched to a gene: 8. Germline loops: CDR1 SGHKS, CDR2 YYEKEE (reference sequence). The CDR3 DNA is TGTGCCAGCAGCACGACAGGGAGTGGAGAAAAACTGTTTTTT. Protein: CASSTTGSGEKLFF.

This clone was seen more than once but under ten times. The genes are TRBV28 and TRBJ1-3; D is uncertain. This CDR3 spans 17 amino acids. The germline V gene encodes CDR1 MDHEN and CDR2 SYDVKM. Trimming pared 4 bases from V and 0 bases from J, leaving 16 bases between. CDR3 sequence reads: CASSSNKVEDSGNTIYF. The CDR3, as DNA: TGTGCCAGCAGTTCCAACAAGGTTGAGGACTCTGGAAACACCATATATTTT.

The rearrangement links TRBV5-5 to TRBJ2-3; tentative D call: TRBD2 (6 bases). Looked up from germline, CDR1 is SGHKS and CDR2 is YYEKEE (reference sequence). The CDR3 spans 14 residues. Trimming removed 1 base at V and 2 bases at J, with 8 bases between. Here the CDR3 DNA reads TGTGCCAGCAGCTTGCAGGGACTCACAGATACGCAGTATTTT. It yields the protein CASSLQGLTDTQYF.

The rearrangement uses TRBV23-1 and TRBJ2-1; 8 bases are a match to TRBD2. TRBV23-1 is identified as an open reading frame with a role that is uncertain. With V trimmed by 4 bases and J by 9 bases, 2 bases remained unmatched. The CDR3 extends over 12 amino acids. The CDR3 nucleotides are TGCGCCAGCAGTCCGGGGGGGGGTGAGCAGTTCTTC. Amino acids: CASSPGGGEQFF.

The chain carries TRBV6-4 and TRBJ2-1, with 11 positions matching TRBD2. With V trimmed by 5 bases and J by 4 bases, 4 bases remained unmatched. The CDR3 covers 15 residues. Germline CDR1 reads MRHNA; CDR2 reads SNTAGT. CDR3 sequence: CASSHLAGGYNEQFF. The DNA for the CDR3 is TGTGCCAGCAGTCACCTAGCGGGAGGTTACAATGAGCAGTTCTTC.

This chain uses TRBV4-1 with TRBJ1-4, with TRBD1 as a possible D gene (5 bases). From germline, CDR1 is MGHRA and CDR2 YSYEKL. Trimming left V 0 bases short and J 7 bases short, with 6 bases between. The CDR3 is made up of 13 amino acids. Here the CDR3 reads CASSQEGGEKLFF. CDR3 DNA sequence: TGCGCCAGCAGCCAAGAGGGGGGTGAAAAACTGTTTTTT.

The CDR3 loop is CASSLAGTSNQQFF. CDR3 nucleotides: TGTGCCAGCAGCTTAGCGGGGACTAGCAACCAACAGTTCTTC. The V gene is TRBV7-9, the J gene TRBJ2-1; 9 positions agree with TRBD2. The CDR3 is made up of 14 amino acids. V lost 0 bases and J lost 13; bases outside the gene matches: 7. Germline V gene lookup returns CDR1 SEHNR and CDR2 FQNEAQ (reference sequence).

This clone was counted a few times. This chain uses TRBV11-3 with TRBJ2-1; D perhaps matches TRBD2 (7 bases). This CDR3 is built from 16 residues. V lost 1 base to trimming and J lost 4 bases, with 14 bases between them. The germline V gene encodes CDR1 SGHNT and CDR2 YENEEA. CDR3: CASSLGIGRGYNEQFF. Written as DNA, the CDR3 is TGTGCCAGCAGCTTAGGTATAGGGAGGGGGTACAATGAGCAGTTCTTC. The variable domain in full, completed from reference TRBV11-3 and TRBJ2-1, reads EAGVVQSPRYKIIEKKQPVAFWCNPISGHNTLYWYLQNLGQGPELLIRYENEEAVDDSQLPKDRFSAERLKGVDSTLKIQPAELGDSAVYLCASSLGIGRGYNEQFFGPGTRLTVL.

DNA for the CDR3: TGTGCTAGTGGTTGGACAGGGTCCACAGATACGCAGTATTTT. Its protein is CASGWTGSTDTQYF. The chain links TRBV12-5 to TRBJ2-3; the match to TRBD1 covers 8 bases. From germline, CDR1 is LGHNT and CDR2 FRNRAP. The junction had 2 bases not matched to a gene; V was cut back by 4 bases and J by 2 bases. This CDR3 has 14 residues.

CDR3: CASSHDGDQPQHF. CDR3 DNA: TGTGCCAGCAGCCACGACGGGGATCAGCCCCAGCATTTT. This chain links TRBV6-1 with TRBJ1-5; no clear D gene. The germline V and J ends were trimmed by 6 bases and 5 bases, with 11 bases remaining between them. The CDR3 is made up of 13 amino acids. CDR1 and CDR2 (germline): MNHNS, SASEGT.

This sequence joins TRBV11-2 and TRBJ2-7; the match to TRBD1 covers 7 bases. This CDR3 spans 20 amino acids. CDR1 is SGHAT, CDR2 FQNNGV, per germline. Germline trimming cut 0 bases from V and 1 base from J; bases unmatched to any gene: 18. The DNA of the CDR3 is TGTGCCAGCAGCTTAGAGCGCGCGAATTGGGGACAGCGGAGTTCCTACGAGCAGTACTTC. This gives the protein CASSLERANWGQRSSYEQYF.

The chain has TRBV29-1 and TRBJ1-2, with D perhaps TRBD1 (6 bases). CDR3 size: 15 residues. Germline-derived CDR1 and CDR2 are SQVTM and ANQGSEA. Trimming cost V 5 bases and J 2 bases, with 18 bases left between them. The CDR3 region is CSVPKSGTYNYGYTF. The CDR3, as DNA: TGCAGCGTTCCGAAGTCAGGGACATACAACTATGGCTACACCTTC. The whole variable domain, remainder taken from reference TRBV29-1 and TRBJ1-2, is SAVISQKPSRDICQRGTSLTIQCQVDSQVTMMFWYRQQPGQSLTLIATANQGSEATYESGFVIDKFPISRPNLTFSTLTVSNMSPEDSSIYLCSVPKSGTYNYGYTFGSGTRLTVV.

A single count supports this clone. CDR3 residues: CAWKKAGLALTYEQYF. The CDR3 DNA sequence: TGTGCCTGGAAAAAAGCGGGACTAGCGCTTACCTACGAGCAGTACTTC. The J gene is TRBJ2-5, the V gene TRBV30; the match to TRBD2 covers 10 bases. The J call could be wrong; TRBJ2-7 is a better fit for the DNA end. The germline gives CDR1 GTSNPN, CDR2 SVGIG (reference sequence). CDR3 length: 16 amino acids.

This chain uses TRBV7-9 with TRBJ1-1; 8 positions match TRBD1. CDR1 is SEHNR and CDR2 is FQNEAQ in the germline V gene (reference sequence). Trimming cost V 6 bases and J 0 bases; bases outside gene matches: 15. The CDR3 totals 18 residues. The CDR3 region has the DNA TGTGCCAGCAGTGTGAACACGCGGGACAGGCCCTTGAACACTGAAGCTTTCTTT. It yields the protein CASSVNTRDRPLNTEAFF.

The chain joins TRBV2 to TRBJ1-2; 7 bases fit TRBD1. The CDR3 consists of 13 residues. J was trimmed by 0 bases and V by 6 bases; bases with no gene match: 1. Germline-derived CDR1 and CDR2 are SNHLY and FYNNEI. The CDR3 nucleotides read TGTGCCAGCAGCGGACAGGCTAACTATGGCTACACCTTC. Encoded protein: CASSGQANYGYTF. The variable domain in full, with the rest retrieved from reference TRBV2 and TRBJ1-2, is EPEVTQTPSHQVTQMGQEVILRCVPISNHLYFYWYRQILGQKVEFLVSFYNNEISEKSEIFDDQFSVERPDGSNFTLKIRSTKLEDSAMYFCASSGQANYGYTFGSGTRLTVV.

The genes are TRBV4-2 and TRBJ2-3; a weak D match, TRBD2 (5 bases). The V gene lost 1 base and the J gene lost 1 base, with 12 bases spanning the gap. Germline V lookup: CDR1 LGHNA, CDR2 YNFKEQ. CDR3 length: 16 residues. CDR3 nucleotide sequence: TGTGCCAGCAGCCAAGTCCGTGCGGAGGGCACAGATACGCAGTATTTT. It specifies CASSQVRAEGTDTQYF.

The V call is TRBV5-1, the J call TRBJ1-4; D may be TRBD1 (6 bases). CDR1 is SGHRS, CDR2 YFSETQ, per germline. The CDR3 sequence is 14 residues long. Trimming took off 5 bases at V and 4 bases at J, with 12 bases between the two ends. CDR3 residues: CASRWTASNEKLFF. CDR3 DNA: TGCGCCAGCAGGTGGACAGCCAGTAATGAAAAACTGTTTTTT.

This chain joins TRBV7-8 and TRBJ2-1; D ambiguous. The germline V gene has CDR1 SGHVS and CDR2 FQNEAQ. The CDR3 is made up of 13 amino acids. The V gene lost 3 bases and the J gene lost 5 bases, with 8 bases spanning the gap. The CDR3 DNA follows: TGTGCCAGCAGCTTTGGAGCCAACAATGAGCAGTTCTTC. It encodes CASSFGANNEQFF.